Following are 3 T cell receptor beta chains from one sample sequenced in a study of T cells after yellow fever vaccination. One entry per CDR3 protein results from TCRdb running MiXCR on the 5' RACE reads. The sample has around 310,000 distinct CDR3 sequences, 8.7% seen once; the top ten hold about a sixth. The specimen comprised PBMCs, sampled on the day of the first yellow fever vaccination. The receptors were gathered from a man in his late teens or twenties who received the YFV17D yellow fever vaccine.

This rearrangement joins TRBV23-1 to TRBJ1-5; D is uncertain. TRBV23-1 is reported as an ORF; its role is uncertain. This CDR3 region has 14 residues. The V end was cut by 0 bases, the J end by 2 bases, with 5 bases between. For the CDR3, the DNA is TGCGCCAGCAGTCAATCGCCGGGCAATCAGCCCCAGCATTTT. It translates to CASSQSPGNQPQHF.

The chain couples TRBV7-9 to TRBJ2-5; D unresolved. CDR3 length: 11 amino acids. Germline-derived CDR1 and CDR2 are SEHNR and FQNEAQ (reference sequence). The V gene lost 7 bases and the J gene lost 7 bases, with 10 bases spanning the gap. The CDR3 DNA follows: TGTGCCAGCACCCTTTTGGGGACCCAGTACTTC. Residues: CASTLLGTQYF.

CDR3 amino acids: CASSVEWSSYNEQFF. CDR3 bases: TGTGCCAGCAGCGTAGAGTGGAGCTCCTACAATGAGCAGTTCTTC. The rearrangement links TRBV9 to TRBJ2-1, with D unclear. The length of the CDR3 is 15 residues. Germline values: CDR1 SGDLS, CDR2 YYNGEE. V was trimmed by 0 bases and J by 0 bases, leaving 7 bases between them.